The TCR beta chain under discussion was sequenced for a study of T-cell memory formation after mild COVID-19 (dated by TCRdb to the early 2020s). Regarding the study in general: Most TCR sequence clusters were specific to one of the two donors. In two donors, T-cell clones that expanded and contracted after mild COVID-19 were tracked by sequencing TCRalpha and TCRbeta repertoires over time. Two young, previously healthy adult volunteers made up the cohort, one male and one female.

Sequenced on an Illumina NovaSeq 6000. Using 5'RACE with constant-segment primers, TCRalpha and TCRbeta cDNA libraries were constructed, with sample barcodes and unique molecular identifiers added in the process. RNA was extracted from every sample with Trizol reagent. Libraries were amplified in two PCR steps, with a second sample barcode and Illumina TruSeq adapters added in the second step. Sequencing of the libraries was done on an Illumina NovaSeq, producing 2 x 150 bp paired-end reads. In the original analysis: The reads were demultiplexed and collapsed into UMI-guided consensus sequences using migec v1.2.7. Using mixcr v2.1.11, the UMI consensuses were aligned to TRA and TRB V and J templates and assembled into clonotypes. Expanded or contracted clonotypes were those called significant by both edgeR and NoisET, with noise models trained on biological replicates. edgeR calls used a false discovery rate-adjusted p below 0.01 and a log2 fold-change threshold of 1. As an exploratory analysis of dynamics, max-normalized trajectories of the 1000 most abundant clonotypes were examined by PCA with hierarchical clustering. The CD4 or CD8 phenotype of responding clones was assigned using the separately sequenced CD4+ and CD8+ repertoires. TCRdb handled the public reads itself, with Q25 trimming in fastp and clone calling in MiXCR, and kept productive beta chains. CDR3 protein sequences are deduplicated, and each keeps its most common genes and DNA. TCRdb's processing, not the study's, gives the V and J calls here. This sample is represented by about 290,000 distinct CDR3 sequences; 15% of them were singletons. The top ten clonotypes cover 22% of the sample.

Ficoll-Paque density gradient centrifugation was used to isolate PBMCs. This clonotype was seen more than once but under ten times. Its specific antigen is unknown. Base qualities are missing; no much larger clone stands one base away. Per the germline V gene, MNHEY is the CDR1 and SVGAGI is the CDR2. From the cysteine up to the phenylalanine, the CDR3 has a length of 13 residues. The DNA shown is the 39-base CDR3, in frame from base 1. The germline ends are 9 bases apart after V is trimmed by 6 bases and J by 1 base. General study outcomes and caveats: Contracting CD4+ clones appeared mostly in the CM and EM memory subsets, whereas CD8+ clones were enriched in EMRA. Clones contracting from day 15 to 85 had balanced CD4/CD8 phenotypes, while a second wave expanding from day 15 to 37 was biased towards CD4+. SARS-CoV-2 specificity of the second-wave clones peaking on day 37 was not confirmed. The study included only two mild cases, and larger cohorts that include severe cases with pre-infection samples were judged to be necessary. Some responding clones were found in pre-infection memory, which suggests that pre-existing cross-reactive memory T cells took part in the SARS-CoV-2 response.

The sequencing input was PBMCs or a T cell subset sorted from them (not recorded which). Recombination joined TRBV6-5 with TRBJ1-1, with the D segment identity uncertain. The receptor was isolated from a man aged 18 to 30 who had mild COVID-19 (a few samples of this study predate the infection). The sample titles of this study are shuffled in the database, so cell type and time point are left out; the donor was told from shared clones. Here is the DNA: TGTGCCAGCAGAACGACTGGGAACACTGAAGCTTTCTTT. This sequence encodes CASRTTGNTEAFF.